This T cell receptor beta chain was obtained from a study of regulatory T cells in long-lasting Graves disease. Arm-PCR with iRepertoire HTBI primers amplified the CDR3 regions for these TCR beta libraries. TCRdb ran MiXCR on the multiplex PCR reads and lists one entry per CDR3 protein. The sample carries some 500,000 distinct CDR3 sequences, roughly 13% recorded once. Time point of the sample: newly diagnosed GD, antithyroid drugs for less than 3 months. From RNA extracted from PBMCs, the TCR library was made. CDR3 size: 11 residues. The germline V gene has CDR1 LGHDT and CDR2 YNNKEL (reference sequence). Only a few counts were recorded for this clonotype. An end of the junction does not agree with germline; a read error may underlie this. The data were also submitted as part of a second study, on T cells in Graves' hyperthyroidism and ophthalmopathy.

The rearrangement uses TRBV3-1 and TRBJ1-2; D remains ambiguous. The source is a man aged 25-45 years with Graves disease. The material was peripheral blood mononuclear cells (PBMCs), obtained at new diagnosis, from a patient treated with antithyroid drugs. The CDR3 nucleotides read TGTACCAGCAGCCAAGAGTATGGCTACACCTTC. This gives the protein CTSSQEYGYTF.